These T cell receptor beta chains were read from a single sample in a study of cytomegalovirus exposure and HLA in healthy donors. The method was immunoSEQ multiplex PCR; TCRdb's version includes in-frame clones alone and lacks a portion of them. This table holds some 110,000 clones, 81% found once. Input material: PBMCs. The receptors shown here come from a woman aged 25 to 45 in good health and CMV-seronegative. Both conserved end residues are part of each CDR3. The order of the fields is V gene, J gene, CDR3 protein.

V: TRBV14
J: TRBJ1-1
CDR3: CASRVDRSPTEAFF

V: TRBV10-2
J: TRBJ2-1
CDR3: CASSGIAGINEQFF

V: TRBV7-8
J: TRBJ2-7
CDR3: CASSLGSGGSSYEQYF

V: TRBV7-6
J: TRBJ2-7
CDR3: CASSLRRDRAYEQYF

V: TRBV30
J: TRBJ2-7
CDR3: CAWSPLAGGGEQYF

V: TRBV5-1
J: TRBJ2-2
CDR3: CASSLALAGPTGELFF

V: TRBV6-1
J: TRBJ1-1
CDR3: CASSEIPALNTEAFF

V: TRBV6-5
J: TRBJ2-1
CDR3: CASNGGQGNYNEQFF

V: TRBV6-5
J: TRBJ2-2
CDR3: CASSGTDTNTGELFF

V: TRBV5-1
J: TRBJ1-5
CDR3: CASSLAGMGEPQHF

V: TRBV28
J: TRBJ1-1
CDR3: CASSFRVLQNTEAFF

V: TRBV6-5
J: TRBJ1-1
CDR3: CASSYLGGKTEAFF

V: TRBV10-1
J: TRBJ2-2
CDR3: CASSGGAGADGELFF

V: TRBV7-9
J: TRBJ2-1
CDR3: CSSSSGDSPSWFF

V: TRBV5-4
J: TRBJ2-5
CDR3: CASSLGQKEETQYF

V: TRBV7-6
J: TRBJ1-4
CDR3: CASSLTGLRNEKLFF

V: TRBV7-6
J: TRBJ1-1
CDR3: CASSLYTGTEAFF

V: TRBV4-1
J: -
CDR3: CASSRLAGPYEQYF

V: TRBV7-2
J: TRBJ1-1
CDR3: CASSLTGGEAFF

V: TRBV27
J: TRBJ2-2
CDR3: CASSSSGSGTGELFF

V: TRBV9
J: TRBJ1-1
CDR3: CASSVGQGREAFF

V: TRBV30
J: TRBJ1-5
CDR3: CAWSVGGVSNQPQHF

V: TRBV4-2
J: TRBJ2-1
CDR3: CASSQVGGTTYNEQFF

V: TRBV30
J: TRBJ2-1
CDR3: CAWKVLAGPRWSYNEQFF

V: TRBV5-4
J: TRBJ2-7
CDR3: CASSGTDHEQYF

V: TRBV5-1
J: TRBJ2-7
CDR3: CASSLDGQGNVYF

V: TRBV4-3
J: TRBJ1-3
CDR3: CASSESTGSGNTIYF

V: TRBV28
J: TRBJ1-5
CDR3: CASRYLTGSGQPQHF

V: TRBV28
J: TRBJ2-3
CDR3: CASSLPASGSLFTDTQYF

V: TRBV5-1
J: TRBJ2-1
CDR3: CASSPGQLNNEQFF

V: TRBV23-1
J: TRBJ1-5
CDR3: CAGYRGQPQHF

V: TRBV19
J: TRBJ2-7
CDR3: CASSPTRDRGFYEQYF

V: TRBV7-9
J: TRBJ1-1
CDR3: CSSSLARFGNTEAFF

V: TRBV30
J: TRBJ2-1
CDR3: CAWSVRAGGYNEQFF

V: TRBV28
J: TRBJ2-7
CDR3: CASTLGGPSGSYEQYF

V: TRBV19
J: TRBJ2-2
CDR3: CASSTRGSNTGELFF

V: TRBV28
J: TRBJ2-1
CDR3: CASSADRESYNEQFF

V: TRBV5-4
J: TRBJ2-1
CDR3: CASSLRASGSNEQFF

V: TRBV2
J: TRBJ2-3
CDR3: CASSGSLGDVTDTQYF

V: TRBV4-2
J: TRBJ2-5
CDR3: CASSSLDPRETQYF

V: TRBV6-6
J: TRBJ2-1
CDR3: CASSAGDRGSYNEQFF

V: TRBV10-3
J: TRBJ2-3
CDR3: CAISESSATDTQYF

V: TRBV6-4
J: TRBJ2-3
CDR3: CATGFRADTQYF

V: TRBV28
J: TRBJ2-7
CDR3: CASGPGGYEQYF

V: TRBV2
J: TRBJ2-3
CDR3: CASSEGAGVGDTQYF

V: TRBV25-1
J: TRBJ1-4
CDR3: CASRGSTTNEKLFF

V: TRBV19
J: TRBJ2-5
CDR3: CASSGGLAEETQYF

V: TRBV18
J: TRBJ2-4
CDR3: CASSPYRGDKNIQYF